This T cell receptor beta chain was recovered during a study of beta chain features in type 1 diabetes. The authors obtained over 95% purity in all sorted populations. Study results and caveats: Compared to healthy donors, patients appeared to have naive, central memory and Treg TCRB repertoires that were more alike. Researchers could not determine here whether HLA type influences TCRB rearrangement. The study found fewer insertions and more deletions at VDJ junctions in type 1 diabetes patients. All four CD4+ subsets of Type 1 diabetes patients contained TCRB CDR3s that were moderately but significantly shorter.

Expressed TCRB transcripts were sequenced because the entire RNA isolate underwent reverse transcription. TCRdb's table, derived via immunoSEQ multiplex PCR, lists solely in-frame clones and lacks some. The sample holds hundreds of thousands of clones, approximately 10% seen once. A word on this clone: Its antigen is not identified.

From germline, CDR1 is LNHDA and CDR2 SQIVND (reference sequence). Trimming removed 3 bases from V and 10 bases from J, with 14 bases in between. This CDR3 is built from 13 residues. The receptor was isolated from a man aged 30-40 years with type 1 diabetes. The sample was naive CD4+ T cells from blood. This rearrangement joins TRBV19 to TRBJ2-3, with a weak D call TRBD2 (5 bases). The DNA of the CDR3 is TGTGCCAGTAGTATCCAGGATCCGGGGTCGCAGTATTTT. This encodes CASSIQDPGSQYF.